These T cell receptor beta chains were read from a single sample in a study of cytomegalovirus exposure and HLA in healthy donors. Profiled with immunoSEQ multiplex PCR; TCRdb holds only in-frame clones, not every one. The sample's table shows around 100,000 clones. Sequences were obtained from PBMCs. The receptors were gathered from a man aged 40-50 years in good health and CMV-seronegative. CDR3s include the opening cysteine and the closing phenylalanine or tryptophan. Fields, in order: J gene, V gene, D gene, CDR3 protein, CDR3 DNA. The D gene is left open where the match is weak.

TRBJ2-7 TRBV2 - CASSESQGVGQYF TGTGCCAGCAGTGAATCACAGGGTGTCGGGCAGTACTTC
TRBJ1-2 TRBV30 - CAWSVAGRFTF TGTGCCTGGAGTGTGGCAGGGCGGTTCACCTTC
TRBJ2-3 TRBV10-3 TRBD2 CAIRRTSGSTDTQYF TGTGCCATCAGGCGGACTAGCGGAAGCACAGATACGCAGTATTTT
TRBJ2-1 TRBV6-5 TRBD1 CASSSQGSESYNEQFF TGTGCCAGCAGTTCACAGGGGTCTGAGTCCTACAATGAGCAGTTCTTC
TRBJ2-3 TRBV4-2 TRBD1 CASSQDGQGIFNTQYF TGTGCCAGCAGCCAAGATGGACAGGGGATTTTTAATACGCAGTATTTT
TRBJ2-3 TRBV15 - CATAVGSAADTQYF TGTGCCACCGCGGTAGGCTCTGCCGCAGATACGCAGTATTTT
TRBJ1-5 TRBV19 - CASSKQSHQPQHF TGTGCCAGTAGCAAACAGTCACATCAGCCCCAGCATTTT
TRBJ2-1 TRBV5-6 - CASSFFRASANHRNEQFF TGTGCCAGCAGCTTCTTCAGGGCCTCCGCAAATCACCGCAATGAGCAGTTCTTC
TRBJ1-2 TRBV7-9 TRBD1 CASSFRDRAYGYTF TGTGCCAGCAGCTTTAGGGACAGGGCATATGGCTACACCTTC
TRBJ2-7 TRBV27 - CASSSWGLGPYEQYF TGTGCCAGCAGTTCCTGGGGACTGGGGCCCTACGAGCAGTACTTC
TRBJ2-7 TRBV15 TRBD1 CATSRRQGDNEQYF TGTGCCACCAGCAGGAGACAGGGGGACAACGAGCAGTACTTC
TRBJ1-1 TRBV27 TRBD1 CASSRGVSVNTEAFF TGTGCCAGCAGCAGGGGGGTTTCTGTGAACACTGAAGCTTTCTTT
TRBJ2-3 TRBV5-1 - CASSFGGDVSDTQYF TGCGCCAGCAGCTTCGGCGGGGATGTATCAGATACGCAGTATTTT
TRBJ2-4 TRBV19 TRBD1 CASSIPGQGMSKNIQYF TGTGCCAGTAGTATACCGGGACAGGGGATGTCCAAAAACATTCAGTACTTC
TRBJ2-1 TRBV2 TRBD1 CASQTGGSYNEQFF TGTGCCAGCCAGACAGGGGGCTCCTACAATGAGCAGTTCTTC
TRBJ2-5 TRBV5-1 TRBD2 CASSGIGLDQETQYF TGCGCCAGCAGCGGGATAGGACTAGATCAAGAGACCCAGTACTTC
TRBJ2-7 TRBV7-2 - CASSFASYEQYF TGTGCCAGCAGCTTTGCCTCCTACGAGCAGTACTTC
TRBJ1-3 TRBV5-6 - CASSFDRQSTIYF TGTGCCAGCAGCTTCGACAGGCAGAGCACCATATATTTT
TRBJ2-3 TRBV29-1 - CSVDSGSTDTQYF TGCAGCGTTGATTCAGGAAGCACAGATACGCAGTATTTT
TRBJ2-7 TRBV7-2 TRBD2 CASSLAGTSGRAKYF TGTGCCAGCAGCTTAGCCGGGACTAGCGGGAGGGCCAAGTACTTC
TRBJ2-5 TRBV2 - CAGSTLMGETQYF TGTGCCGGGAGTACCCTCATGGGGGAGACCCAGTACTTC
TRBJ1-5 TRBV6-5 - CASSPDGGSNQPQHF TGTGCCAGCAGCCCGGACGGGGGAAGCAATCAGCCCCAGCATTTT
TRBJ2-3 TRBV7-2 TRBD1 CASSRQGSTSLGTDTQYF TGTGCCAGCAGCCGACAGGGGAGCACCTCCTTGGGCACAGATACGCAGTATTTT
TRBJ1-4 TRBV7-6 TRBD1 CASSPTGATNEKLFF TGTGCCAGCAGCCCAACAGGGGCTACTAATGAAAAACTGTTTTTT
TRBJ1-1 TRBV6-1 - CASSEALVREAFF TGTGCCAGCAGTGAAGCGTTGGTACGGGAAGCTTTCTTT
TRBJ2-1 TRBV21-1 - CVSSKSGLARNEQFF TGTGTCAGCAGCAAATCAGGACTAGCGCGGAATGAGCAGTTCTTC
TRBJ2-7 TRBV29-1 TRBD1 CSVEQGGRGQYF TGCAGCGTTGAACAAGGGGGCAGGGGGCAGTACTTC
TRBJ1-2 TRBV5-5 - CASSPVGQINYGYTF TGTGCCAGCAGCCCTGTTGGACAGATTAACTATGGCTACACCTTC